This T cell receptor (beta chain) was sequenced in a study of OX40 agonist ivuxolimab in advanced cancers. Looking at the study overall: Patients with prior anti-PD-1, anti-PD-L1 or anti-CTLA-4 therapy were eligible; 35% to 50% had some.

Assay: immunoSEQ multiplex PCR; the TCRdb copy retains only in-frame clones and omits some. The table records around 63,000 clones, about nine tenths of them present only once. This clone showed up just a few times. The antigen remains unidentified. Study outcomes and limitations: Relative to CD4+, CD8+ T cells held more expanded clones on average. Some patients who did not respond also had low normalized T-cell clonal expansion. Clonal expansion from baseline to week 6 occurred in both CD4+ and CD8+ T cells.

Germline CDR1 is SNHLY and CDR2 is FYNNEI. This CDR3 region has 10 residues. Trimming removed 8 bases from V and 7 bases from J, with 8 bases in between. This sequence was found in an adult with an advanced solid tumor such as melanoma, head and neck, liver or kidney cancer. The sequences come from CD4+ or CD8+ T cells sorted from blood, collected in a trial of the OX40 agonist ivuxolimab. V is TRBV2 and J is TRBJ1-1; tentative D call: TRBD1 (5 bases). CDR3 bases: TGTGCCAGCGGAGACAGTGAAGCTTTCTTT. As protein: CASGDSEAFF.